This T cell receptor (beta chain) was identified in a study of blood T cell repertoires in COVID-19. Turning to the study itself: Italy, Spain and the United States were the sources of the convalescent and acute COVID-19 samples. From T cells, B-cell-depleted T cells, or PBMCs came the material, which was cDNA or gDNA.

In the authors' methods: From reference gene primer amplification, estimates of nucleated cell counts were derived. Produced via immunoSEQ multiplex PCR; TCRdb's table is partial and in-frame only. D and trimming come from the DNA, and the V and J calls and clone size come from that table. The sample comprises 350,000 to 550,000 clones, 75% to 90% of which are singletons, and 4.3% rests with the top ten. CDR3 length: 16 amino acids. Germline V CDR1 and CDR2: KGHSH, LQKENI. V lost 1 base to trimming and J lost 1 base, with 13 bases between them. The receptor was isolated from a woman in her twenties or thirties with acute or convalescent COVID-19. Sequencing used peripheral blood. The chain employs TRBV18 and TRBJ1-1; weak D call: TRBD1 (5 bases). CDR3 sequence (DNA): TGTGCCAGCTCACCACTTTCGGGGGGTAGGAACACTGAAGCTTTCTTT. Translation: CASSPLSGGRNTEAFF.